The 26 T cell receptor beta chains reported below all come from one sample, sequenced in a study of monozygotic twins with inflammatory bowel disease. One entry per CDR3 protein, without DNA, is what TCRdb gives after re-calling the 5' RACE reads. Its listing shows about 93,000 distinct CDR3 sequences. What was sequenced was blood. These receptor sequences come from a human donor with ulcerative colitis or Crohn's disease, or a healthy co-twin of an affected twin (not recorded which).

The V call is TRBV7-7, the J call TRBJ2-5; TCRdb selects TRBD2, and the lack of DNA leaves this call unchecked. This CDR3 comprises 15 residues. The germline V gene has CDR1 SSHAT and CDR2 FNYEAQ (reference sequence). The CDR3 sequence: CASSLDLGGRETQYF.

The CDR3 region is CSAQLGTSTDTQYF. This chain links TRBV20-1 with TRBJ2-3. CDR1 and CDR2 (germline): DFQATT, SNEGSKA (reference sequence). There are 14 residues in the CDR3.

CDR3 protein: CASSADRGRLYGYTF. This chain links TRBV5-1 with TRBJ1-2; TCRdb's assignment of TRBD1 cannot be checked, as there is no DNA. CDR1 is SGHRS, CDR2 YFSETQ, per germline. The CDR3 runs 15 residues. Complete variable domain (other parts from reference TRBV5-1 and TRBJ1-2): KAGVTQTPRYLIKTRGQQVTLSCSPISGHRSVSWYQQTPGQGLQFLFEYFSETQRNKGNFPGRFSGRQFSNSRSEMNVSTLELGDSALYLCASSADRGRLYGYTFGSGTRLTVV.

The rearrangement uses TRBV27 and TRBJ2-1; TCRdb reports TRBD2, a call that lacks DNA to check it against. The CDR3 contains 14 residues. Germline CDR1 and CDR2: MNHEY and SMNVEV (reference sequence). The CDR3 loop is CASRSLAGVNEQFF.

This chain uses TRBV5-6 with TRBJ1-2. This CDR3 region has 12 residues. Germline lookup yields CDR1 SGHDT and CDR2 YYEEEE. CDR3 sequence reads: CASSSGRSGYTF.

CDR3 region: CASSRTPGEGQYF. The chain combines TRBV4-1 with TRBJ2-3; TCRdb's D call, TRBD1, is unchecked because there is no DNA. Germline CDR1 and CDR2: MGHRA and YSYEKL. CDR3 length: 13 amino acids.

The CDR3 here is CASSPQQGANTEAFF. The chain employs TRBV18 and TRBJ1-1; TCRdb picks TRBD1, but there is no DNA to check that call. Germline V gene lookup returns CDR1 KGHSH and CDR2 LQKENI. The CDR3 spans 15 residues. The full variable domain, with the rest looked up from reference TRBV18 and TRBJ1-1, is NAGVMQNPRHLVRRRGQEARLRCSPMKGHSHVYWYRQLPEEGLKFMVYLQKENIIDESGMPKERFSAEFPKEGPSILRIQQVVRGDSAAYFCASSPQQGANTEAFFGQGTRLTVV.

This rearrangement joins TRBV5-1 to TRBJ2-1; TCRdb proposes TRBD2, but this gene call is untestable without DNA. The germline gives CDR1 SGHRS, CDR2 YFSETQ. The CDR3 extends over 14 amino acids. The CDR3 reads CASSRGDFSNEQFF.

The chain has TRBV18 and TRBJ1-5; TCRdb names TRBD1, which stays unverified in the absence of DNA. The CDR3 contains 15 residues. The germline V gene has CDR1 KGHSH and CDR2 LQKENI. CDR3 amino acids: CASSPGTAPNQPQHF.

The chain carries TRBV29-1 and TRBJ2-7; TCRdb lists TRBD1, though no DNA is available to test this call. Germline V gene data show CDR1 as SQVTM and CDR2 as ANQGSEA. This CDR3 comprises 15 residues. CDR3 protein: CSARKGTGTIREQYF.

The genes are TRBV5-1 and TRBJ2-2. Germline V gene sequence: CDR1 SGHRS, CDR2 YFSETQ. This CDR3 comprises 11 residues. The CDR3 spells CASSIDGELFF.

This chain uses TRBV14 with TRBJ2-3; TCRdb names TRBD2, which stays unverified in the absence of DNA. The CDR3 has 17 amino acids. Germline loops: CDR1 SGHDN, CDR2 FVKESK. CDR3: CASSPWTRREGTDTQYF.

The V call is TRBV20-1, the J call TRBJ2-1; TCRdb's D call, TRBD1, is unchecked because there is no DNA. Per germline, CDR1 DFQATT and CDR2 SNEGSKA (reference sequence). This CDR3 has 13 residues. The CDR3 sequence: CSASPPSYNEQFF.

The chain has TRBV7-9 and TRBJ1-1; without DNA, the TCRdb call of TRBD1 cannot be checked. Germline V lookup: CDR1 SEHNR, CDR2 FQNEAQ (reference sequence). The CDR3 is made up of 14 amino acids. The CDR3: CASNRGGGGTEAFF.

CDR3 sequence: CASSQEGSDTGELFF. V usage is TRBV3-1 and J usage is TRBJ2-2. The V gene's germline CDR1 is LGHDT and CDR2 YNNKEL (reference sequence). This CDR3 comprises 15 residues.

This sequence joins TRBV10-3 and TRBJ1-1; the D call of TRBD1 rests on TCRdb alone, since no DNA is present to check it. The CDR3 runs 15 residues. CDR1 and CDR2 (germline): ENHRY, SYGVKD. The CDR3 sequence is CAISDPGQLNTEAFF.

The chain couples TRBV7-3 to TRBJ2-3; the D gene TCRdb calls, TRBD2, cannot be checked with no DNA. The germline CDR1 and CDR2 sequences are SGHTA and FQGTGA. This CDR3 has 15 amino acids. The CDR3 spells CASSLLGGSTDTQYF.

The rearrangement links TRBV7-3 to TRBJ1-1; TCRdb reports TRBD1, a call that lacks DNA to check it against. Germline values: CDR1 SGHTA, CDR2 FQGTGA. CDR3 length equals 16 residues. CDR3 sequence reads: CASSSTTGGRNTEAFF.

The chain links TRBV2 to TRBJ2-5; with no DNA, the TCRdb D assignment of TRBD2 cannot be verified. Germline lookup yields CDR1 SNHLY and CDR2 FYNNEI. CDR3 length equals 15 residues. CDR3 in amino acids: CASSESTGRQETQYF.

The chain links TRBV5-1 to TRBJ1-1; the D call from TCRdb, TRBD1, cannot be confirmed without DNA. Germline CDR1 reads SGHRS; CDR2 reads YFSETQ. The CDR3 is 14 residues long. CDR3: CASSYSSGETEAFF.

The chain couples TRBV5-1 to TRBJ2-2; TCRdb outputs TRBD1, but without DNA this stays unchecked. The V gene's germline CDR1 is SGHRS and CDR2 YFSETQ. The CDR3 is 16 amino acids. The CDR3 reads CASSLGGQGSTGELFF.

The V and J genes are TRBV10-3 and TRBJ2-3; the TCRdb D gene call, TRBD1, has no DNA to confirm it. Germline assignment: CDR1 ENHRY and CDR2 SYGVKD. The CDR3 runs 14 residues. The CDR3 region is CAISDGPGGDTQYF.

The chain uses TRBV20-1 and TRBJ2-7; TCRdb proposes TRBD1, but this gene call is untestable without DNA. Germline loops: CDR1 DFQATT, CDR2 SNEGSKA (reference sequence). The length of the CDR3 is 15 residues. CDR3 amino acids: CSARLNNPGTYEQYF.

CDR3 residues: CASSQWDRYTEAFF. The chain employs TRBV4-1 and TRBJ1-1; checking the TCRdb D call of TRBD1 is not possible without DNA. The CDR3 covers 14 residues. The germline V gene encodes CDR1 MGHRA and CDR2 YSYEKL.

J is TRBJ1-6 and V is TRBV7-9. CDR1 and CDR2 from the germline V gene are SEHNR and FQNEAQ (reference sequence). This CDR3 has 14 amino acids. CDR3 residues: CASSFQRVHSPLHF.

V gene TRBV6-1 combines with J gene TRBJ2-7. The length of the CDR3 is 14 residues. Germline V lookup: CDR1 MNHNS, CDR2 SASEGT. CDR3 protein: CASSPTFRVYEQYF.